These 8 T cell receptor beta chains came from one sample sequenced in a study of CD8 T cells in ankylosing spondylitis. One entry per CDR3 protein results from TCRdb running MiXCR on the 5' RACE reads. Here the sample spans about 240,000 distinct CDR3 sequences, about 10% being singletons. The sequenced sample consisted of blood, either unsorted or a sorted T cell fraction (not recorded which). These receptors were obtained from a male donor with ankylosing spondylitis or in good health (not recorded which).

Many counts were recorded for this clonotype. The chain uses TRBV7-2 and TRBJ1-2; D may be TRBD1 (6 bases). The V end lost 9 bases, the J end lost 4 bases, and 15 bases lay between the germline ends. This CDR3 has 13 residues. The germline V gene has CDR1 SGHTA and CDR2 FQGNSA. The CDR3: CARSLTGTYGYTF. In DNA form, the CDR3 reads TGTGCCAGGAGCCTCACAGGGACCTATGGCTACACCTTC.

The V call is TRBV7-2, the J call TRBJ2-1; D unclear. The CDR3 consists of 14 residues. V was pared by 0 bases and J by 6 bases, with 9 bases between. The germline V gene has CDR1 SGHTA and CDR2 FQGNSA. DNA for the CDR3: TGTGCCAGCAGCTTAGCAGGGTCCGGCAATGAGCAGTTCTTC. Amino acids: CASSLAGSGNEQFF.

This chain joins TRBV5-1 and TRBJ2-7; 8 nucleotides match TRBD1. Germline loops: CDR1 SGHRS, CDR2 YFSETQ. V gave up 6 bases and J gave up 1 base; unmatched junction bases: 6. The CDR3 runs 14 residues. CDR3 nucleotide sequence: TGCGCCAGCAACGACAGGGGCCCATCCTACGAGCAGTACTTC. Its protein is CASNDRGPSYEQYF.

This clonotype has ten or more counts. The V gene is TRBV20-1, the J gene TRBJ1-1; no definite D call. The V and J ends lost 1 base and 4 bases respectively, with 10 bases between them. The CDR3 length is 13 residues. Per the germline V gene, CDR1 is DFQATT and CDR2 is SNEGSKA (reference sequence). The CDR3 DNA is TGCAGTGCTAGAGGCGGGTACGGCACTGAAGCTTTCTTT. It specifies CSARGGYGTEAFF.

The V call is TRBV3-1, the J call TRBJ2-7; TRBD2 aligns across 11 bases. The CDR3 is 15 residues long. The germline V gene has CDR1 LGHDT and CDR2 YNNKEL (reference sequence). Trimming took 4 bases from V and 7 from J; bases not matched to a gene: 9. The CDR3 loop is CASSRELAGVGEQYF. The CDR3 DNA follows: TGTGCCAGCAGCCGAGAACTAGCGGGAGTCGGAGAGCAGTACTTC.

This clonotype was recorded only once. The V and J genes are TRBV6-1 and TRBJ2-3; TRBD2 might be the D (6 bases). The germline gives CDR1 MNHNS, CDR2 SASEGT. There are 15 residues in the CDR3. Between the trimmed V and J ends, which lost 3 bases and 3 bases, there was a span of 13 bases. CDR3 region: CASSDSGLGTDTQYF. CDR3 DNA sequence: TGTGCCAGCAGTGACAGCGGGCTAGGGACAGATACGCAGTATTTT.

This clonotype was seen at least ten times. The rearrangement uses TRBV29-1 and TRBJ2-1, with D hard to call. This CDR3 spans 12 amino acids. Trimming pared 6 bases from V and 1 base from J, leaving 7 bases between. CDR1 and CDR2 from the germline V gene are SQVTM and ANQGSEA. The CDR3 is CSVRLSYNEQFF. CDR3 sequence (DNA): TGCAGCGTGAGGTTATCCTACAATGAGCAGTTCTTC.

Many counts were recorded for this clonotype. This chain joins TRBV6-1 and TRBJ2-2, with TRBD2 matching 14 bases. This CDR3 is built from 17 residues. The V segment lost 5 bases and the J segment 3 bases; nucleotides outside the gene matches: 5. CDR1 is MNHNS and CDR2 is SASEGT in the germline V gene. The DNA for the CDR3 is TGTGCCAGCAGTCGCGGACTAGCGGGAGGATACACCGGGGAGCTGTTTTTT. This translates into CASSRGLAGGYTGELFF.